This note documents a single T cell receptor beta chain sequence. Its antigen is unknown. V was cut by 2 bases and J by 6 bases, with 3 bases left in between. The CDR3 spans 10 residues. Vbeta (60) and Jbeta (13) primers were used in the PCR. Method: immunoSEQ multiplex PCR; TCRdb's copy keeps in-frame clones and lacks some. The repertoire holds some 150,000 clones, 75% to 80% seen once, with 0.55% to 0.8% in the top ten. This record belongs to a study of cytomegalovirus exposure and HLA in healthy donors. Study-wide findings and caveats: Some TCR beta chains (164 of them) were listed as cytomegalovirus-associated.

The chain combines TRBV5-3 with TRBJ2-7; D is ambiguous. TRBV5-3 is designated an ORF whose function remains uncertain. The origin of this receptor is a male donor in good health and CMV-seronegative. Source material: PBMCs. CDR3: CARSFCEQYF. As DNA, the CDR3 is TGTGCCAGAAGCTTCTGCGAGCAGTACTTC.